Presented here are 11 T cell receptor beta chains from one specimen sequenced in a study of CD8+ T cells in alopecia areata. Extracted RNA was reverse transcribed into cDNA, the sequencing template. Profiled with immunoSEQ multiplex PCR; TCRdb holds only in-frame clones, not every one. Of about 92,000 clones listed, roughly 40% were seen once; the top ten hold roughly a sixth. Treatment indicated: oral pan-JAK inhibitor, 5-10 mg twice daily. The starting material was CD8+ T cells sorted from blood, obtained at week 24, from a patient treated with tofacitinib. All receptors derive from a human donor with alopecia areata.

This clone was found once. This chain connects TRBV19 to TRBJ1-1, with 7 bases identical to TRBD1. The junction had 9 bases not matched to a gene; V was cut back by 4 bases and J by 4 bases. This CDR3 spans 15 amino acids. Germline assignment: CDR1 LNHDA and CDR2 SQIVND (reference sequence). The CDR3 region is CASSSTGDWSTEAFF. DNA for the CDR3: TGTGCCAGTAGTAGCACAGGGGATTGGAGCACTGAAGCTTTCTTT. Looking up the rest from reference TRBV19 and TRBJ1-1 gives the full variable domain: DGGITQSPKYLFRKEGQNVTLSCEQNLNHDAMYWYRQDPGQGLRLIYYSQIVNDFQKGDIAEGYSVSREKKESFPLTVTSAQKNPTAFYLCASSSTGDWSTEAFFGQGTRLTVV.

This clone was seen a few times. This chain uses TRBV29-1 with TRBJ2-7; tentatively, D is TRBD2 (6 bases). Germline CDR1 and CDR2: SQVTM and ANQGSEA. The CDR3 is 13 amino acids. With 1 base removed from V and 0 bases from J, the gap between germline ends came to 7 bases. The CDR3 nucleotides are TGCAGCGTTGAAGGCGGGAACTCCTACGAGCAGTACTTC. Encoded protein: CSVEGGNSYEQYF.

The gene calls are TRBV29-1 and TRBJ2-3; 9 bases agree with TRBD2. The germline V gene encodes CDR1 SQVTM and CDR2 ANQGSEA. The junction had 13 bases not matched to a gene; V was cut back by 4 bases and J by 2 bases. There are 17 residues in the CDR3. This CDR3 reads CSVGGRWASGTTDTQYF. The CDR3 bases are TGCAGCGTTGGGGGGAGATGGGCTAGCGGGACCACAGATACGCAGTATTTT.

This clone has only a few counts. The genes are TRBV14 and TRBJ2-7; D remains ambiguous. The CDR3 length is 11 residues. The germline V and J ends were trimmed by 1 base and 7 bases, with 5 bases remaining between them. Per the germline V gene, CDR1 is SGHDN and CDR2 is FVKESK. This CDR3 is CASSQGWEQYF. The CDR3 DNA is TGTGCCAGCAGCCAAGGGTGGGAGCAGTACTTC.

Here the CDR3 reads CSVELGNSDTQYF. CDR3 nucleotides: TGCAGCGTTGAACTCGGGAACTCAGATACGCAGTATTTT. This chain links TRBV29-1 with TRBJ2-3, with TRBD2 as a possible D gene (5 bases). Trimming stripped 2 bases from V and 4 bases from J, with 10 bases between. Germline V gives CDR1 SQVTM, CDR2 ANQGSEA. The CDR3 is made up of 13 amino acids.

The chain couples TRBV7-9 to TRBJ2-4, with D unclear. The ends were cut back, 1 base at V and 3 bases at J, with 10 bases in the middle. CDR3 length: 15 amino acids. In germline, CDR1 is SEHNR, CDR2 FQNEAQ (reference sequence). CDR3 residues: CASSLVSLDKNIQYF. The CDR3 bases are TGTGCCAGCAGCTTAGTCTCTCTAGACAAAAACATTCAGTACTTC.

This clone has just a few counts. The CDR3 bases are TGCGCCAGCAGCTTCACAGGCACTGAAGCTTTCTTT. It translates to CASSFTGTEAFF. The chain links TRBV5-1 to TRBJ1-1, with D maybe TRBD1 (5 bases). CDR3 length equals 12 residues. Germline CDR1 reads SGHRS; CDR2 reads YFSETQ. The V gene lost 2 bases and the J gene lost 4 bases, with 6 bases spanning the gap.

V and J are TRBV27 and TRBJ2-5; D perhaps matches TRBD1 (5 bases). The CDR3 is 12 amino acids. The V end lost 7 bases, the J end lost 9 bases, and 15 bases lay between the germline ends. In germline, CDR1 is MNHEY, CDR2 SMNVEV (reference sequence). The CDR3 loop is CASTGRARAQYF. CDR3 nucleotide sequence: TGTGCCAGCACGGGCAGGGCCAGGGCCCAGTACTTC.

The chain couples TRBV9 to TRBJ2-7, with 11 bases identical to TRBD2. Germline V gene lookup returns CDR1 SGDLS and CDR2 YYNGEE. The V and J ends lost 3 bases and 5 bases, in that order; junction bases with no gene match: 7. The CDR3 is 15 amino acids. The DNA of the CDR3 is TGTGCCAGCAGCGCCGAACTAGCGGGAGTTGACGAGCAGTACTTC. Its protein product is CASSAELAGVDEQYF.

This clone has just one count. The rearrangement uses TRBV28 and TRBJ2-7, with a tentative D call TRBD2 (5 bases). Germline lookup yields CDR1 MDHEN and CDR2 SYDVKM. This CDR3 has 17 residues. V dropped 2 bases and J dropped 3 bases, with 20 bases sitting between them. CDR3: CASSLSSATLAVYEQYF. The CDR3 coding sequence is TGTGCCAGCAGTTTAAGTAGCGCAACCCTCGCGGTCTACGAGCAGTACTTC.

The genes are TRBV6-6 and TRBJ1-2, with D unclear. The V gene's germline CDR1 is MNHNY and CDR2 SVGAGI (reference sequence). V dropped 5 bases and J dropped 4 bases, with 14 bases sitting between them. The CDR3 runs 14 residues. CDR3 in amino acids: CASSPRNLGYGYTF. The CDR3, as DNA: TGTGCCAGCAGTCCCAGGAACCTCGGCTATGGCTACACCTTC.